The next 15 T cell receptor beta chains were all read from a single sample in a study of T cell repertoires in cytomegalovirus infection. The antigens of these receptors remain unknown. TCRdb redid the calling of the reads with MiXCR, one entry per CDR3 protein. Of about 890,000 distinct CDR3 sequences in the sample, about a third were seen once. Sequences were derived from cultured CD8+ T cells from PBMCs, sampled from culture after CMV antigen stimulation. The origin of the receptors is a human donor in good health (CMV status not recorded). Some clones in this sample may be carry-over from other donors' samples.

The chain is built from TRBV20-1 and TRBJ2-1; D is possibly TRBD1 or TRBD2 (6 bases each). Germline-derived CDR1 and CDR2 are DFQATT and SNEGSKA (reference sequence). The germline V and J ends were trimmed by 3 bases and 6 bases, with 15 bases remaining between them. The CDR3 spans 14 residues. The DNA for the CDR3 is TGCAGTGCTAGTGTAGGGGGGCCTGGCAATGAGCAGTTCTTC. It codes for CSASVGGPGNEQFF.

V is TRBV6-5 and J is TRBJ2-1, with 8 bases lining up with TRBD1. Per germline, CDR1 MNHEY and CDR2 SVGAGI. This CDR3 has 16 amino acids. V dropped 2 bases and J dropped 6; count of bases not matched to a gene: 9. CDR3 residues: CASSYQQGDTPNEQFF. CDR3 nucleotide sequence: TGTGCCAGCAGTTACCAACAGGGGGATACACCCAATGAGCAGTTCTTC.

The V call is TRBV15, the J call TRBJ2-2, with D unresolved. The CDR3 runs 18 residues. In germline, CDR1 is LNHNV, CDR2 YYDKDF (reference sequence). Trimming took 1 base from V and 0 from J, leaving 15 bases between them. The CDR3, as DNA: TGTGCCACCAGCAGAGGCCCGGAGTTTTCCGCGAACACCGGGGAGCTGTTTTTT. Translating it yields CATSRGPEFSANTGELFF.

This clonotype was seen more than once but under ten times. The rearrangement uses TRBV6-2 or TRBV6-3 and TRBJ2-1; 8 bases are a match to TRBD2. CDR1 MNHEY and CDR2 SVGEGT come from the germline V gene. The CDR3 covers 13 residues. Germline trimming cut 10 bases from V and 4 bases from J; bases unmatched to any gene: 6. The DNA for the CDR3 is TGTGCCACCTACGGGGGGGCATACAATGAGCAGTTCTTC. Translated, it gives CATYGGAYNEQFF.

J is TRBJ2-7 and V is TRBV7-4; 7 nucleotides align to TRBD2. Germline-derived CDR1 and CDR2 are SGHVT and SQSDAQ. The CDR3 runs to 16 residues. Trimming removed 5 bases from V and 0 bases from J; junction bases left unmatched: 10. CDR3 nucleotides: TGTGCCAGCAGCGGACAAGGGAGGGCCAGCTCCTACGAGCAGTACTTC. Its protein product is CASSGQGRASSYEQYF.

The J gene is TRBJ1-1, the V gene TRBV15; 8 bases line up with TRBD1. Germline lookup yields CDR1 LNHNV and CDR2 YYDKDF (reference sequence). The CDR3 is made up of 14 amino acids. The junction had 5 bases not matched to a gene; V was cut back by 3 bases and J by 5 bases. The CDR3 protein is CATSSGQGATEAFF. The CDR3 DNA reads as TGTGCCACCAGCAGTGGACAGGGCGCGACTGAAGCTTTCTTT.

Many counts were recorded for this clonotype. The chain employs TRBV7-8 and TRBJ2-6; D not certain. Germline CDR1 and CDR2: SGHVS and FQNEAQ. Trimming removed 5 bases from V and 2 bases from J, with 4 bases in between. The CDR3 loop spans 13 amino acids. The CDR3 DNA sequence: TGTGCCAGCAGCGCTACTGGGGCCAACGTCCTGACTTTC. This codes for CASSATGANVLTF.

The chain uses TRBV7-3 and TRBJ1-4, with 7 bases that match TRBD1. This CDR3 region has 18 residues. The J segment lost 7 bases and the V segment lost 5 bases, leaving 19 bases of the junction unmatched. CDR1 is SGHTA and CDR2 is FQGTGA in the germline V gene. The CDR3 DNA follows: TGTGCCAGCAGCACATCGGGACAGTTGGATCCGAGGGGTGAAAAACTGTTTTTT. It yields the protein CASSTSGQLDPRGEKLFF.

The rearrangement joins TRBV5-1 to TRBJ1-2; the D is unclear. The CDR3 is 14 amino acids. CDR1 SGHRS and CDR2 YFSETQ come from the germline V gene. Trimming stripped 4 bases from V and 6 bases from J, with 16 bases between. Here the CDR3 DNA reads TGCGCCAGCAGCACATCAGCTTCCTTCGATGGCTACACCTTC. It translates to CASSTSASFDGYTF.

The chain carries TRBV5-1 and TRBJ2-1, with a tentative D call TRBD1 (5 bases). Germline CDR1 reads SGHRS; CDR2 reads YFSETQ. This CDR3 is built from 13 residues. Trimming removed 1 base from V and 6 bases from J, with 8 bases in between. The CDR3 sequence is CASSLYTGNEQFF. The CDR3 DNA reads as TGCGCCAGCAGCTTGTACACAGGCAATGAGCAGTTCTTC.

The chain recombines TRBV6-5 with TRBJ2-1; 15 bases agree with TRBD2. The CDR3 contains 22 residues. Trimming cost V 2 bases and J 2 bases; bases outside gene matches: 16. Germline V CDR1 and CDR2: MNHEY, SVGAGI. The CDR3, as DNA: TGTGCCAGCAGTTACCCCCGATTTGGGACTAGCGGGGGGACCCGTCCCTACAATGAGCAGTTCTTC. Translated: CASSYPRFGTSGGTRPYNEQFF.

In this sample, this clonotype turned up many times. The gene calls are TRBV7-6 and TRBJ1-6; 7 bases are shared with TRBD1. The ends lost 4 bases at V and 8 bases at J; junction bases unmatched: 8. CDR1 is SGHVS and CDR2 is FNYEAQ in the germline V gene. The length of the CDR3 is 15 residues. In DNA form, the CDR3 reads TGTGCCAGCAGCTCCAAAGGAGACAGGGATTCACCCCTCCACTTT. It codes for CASSSKGDRDSPLHF.

This clonotype came up many times. The genes are TRBV7-2 and TRBJ2-2; 7 bases fit TRBD1. This CDR3 has 16 amino acids. J gave up 6 bases and V 10 bases, and 17 bases lay outside the gene matches. CDR1 is SGHTA, CDR2 FQGNSA, per germline. The CDR3 coding sequence is TGTGCCACCTCCCGAAACGACAGGGTCCGTGCCGGGGAGCTGTTTTTT. As protein: CATSRNDRVRAGELFF.

This sequence joins TRBV14 and TRBJ1-1; D not resolved. The germline CDR1 and CDR2 sequences are SGHDN and FVKESK. V lost 8 bases and J lost 6, with 16 bases in between. The length of the CDR3 is 13 residues. CDR3 residues: CASSASIDPEAFF. CDR3 in DNA: TGTGCCAGCTCAGCGTCAATAGACCCTGAAGCTTTCTTT.

This clonotype was observed a handful of times. V usage is TRBV27 and J usage is TRBJ1-5, with 8 bases lining up with TRBD1. J was trimmed by 7 bases and V by 6 bases; bases with no gene match: 8. Germline CDR1 reads MNHEY; CDR2 reads SMNVEV (reference sequence). The CDR3 length is 14 residues. The CDR3: CASSGQGLGQPQHF. The CDR3 DNA is TGTGCCAGCAGCGGACAGGGCCTGGGGCAGCCCCAGCATTTT.